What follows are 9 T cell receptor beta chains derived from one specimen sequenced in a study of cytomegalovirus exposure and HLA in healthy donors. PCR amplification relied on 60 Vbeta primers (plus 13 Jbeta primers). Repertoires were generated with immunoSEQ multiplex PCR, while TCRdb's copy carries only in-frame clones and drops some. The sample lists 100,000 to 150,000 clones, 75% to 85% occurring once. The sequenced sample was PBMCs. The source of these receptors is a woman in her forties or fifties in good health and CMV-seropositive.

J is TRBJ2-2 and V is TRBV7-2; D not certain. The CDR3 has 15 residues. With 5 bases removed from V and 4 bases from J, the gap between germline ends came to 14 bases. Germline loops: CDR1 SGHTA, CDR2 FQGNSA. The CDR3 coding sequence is TGTGCCAGCAGCATACTTCCTACCGCCACCGGGGAGCTGTTTTTT. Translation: CASSILPTATGELFF.

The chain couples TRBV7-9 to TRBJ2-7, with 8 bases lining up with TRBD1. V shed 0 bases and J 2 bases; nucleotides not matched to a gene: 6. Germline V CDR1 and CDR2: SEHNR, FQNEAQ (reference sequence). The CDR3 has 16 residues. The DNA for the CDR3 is TGTGCCAGCAGCTTAGCCCGGACAGGGTTTACCTACGAGCAGTACTTC. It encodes CASSLARTGFTYEQYF.

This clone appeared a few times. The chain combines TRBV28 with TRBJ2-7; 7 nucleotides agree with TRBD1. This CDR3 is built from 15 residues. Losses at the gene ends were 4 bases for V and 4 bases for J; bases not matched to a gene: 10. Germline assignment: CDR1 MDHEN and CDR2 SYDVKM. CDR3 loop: CASSWGGQAFYEQYF. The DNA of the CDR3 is TGTGCCAGCAGTTGGGGCGGACAGGCGTTTTACGAGCAGTACTTC.

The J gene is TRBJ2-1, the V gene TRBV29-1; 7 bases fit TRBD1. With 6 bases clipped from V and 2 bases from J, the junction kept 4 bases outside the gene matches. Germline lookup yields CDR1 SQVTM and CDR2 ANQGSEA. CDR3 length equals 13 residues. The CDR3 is CSVTGLPYNEQFF. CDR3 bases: TGCAGCGTGACAGGGCTCCCCTACAATGAGCAGTTCTTC.

The CDR3 bases are TGTGCCAGTTCCCAGGGTGATTCACCCCTCCACTTT. Protein product: CASSQGDSPLHF. The chain links TRBV19 to TRBJ1-6, with D possibly TRBD1 on 5 matching bases. V lost 8 bases and J 8 bases, leaving 10 bases between the germline ends. Germline V lookup: CDR1 LNHDA, CDR2 SQIVND (reference sequence). The CDR3 runs 12 residues.

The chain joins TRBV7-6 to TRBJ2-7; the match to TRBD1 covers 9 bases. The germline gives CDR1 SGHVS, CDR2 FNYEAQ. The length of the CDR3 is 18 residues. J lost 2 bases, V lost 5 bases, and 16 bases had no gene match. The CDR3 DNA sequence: TGTGCCAGCAGCCTATACGGGACAGGGCGGAAGAAAACCTACGAGCAGTACTTC. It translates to CASSLYGTGRKKTYEQYF.

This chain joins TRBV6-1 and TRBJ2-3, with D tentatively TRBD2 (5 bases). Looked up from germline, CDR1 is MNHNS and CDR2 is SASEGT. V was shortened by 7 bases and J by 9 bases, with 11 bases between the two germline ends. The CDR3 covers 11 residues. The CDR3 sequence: CASTFTGTQYF. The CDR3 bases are TGTGCCAGCACCTTCACGGGGACGCAGTATTTT.

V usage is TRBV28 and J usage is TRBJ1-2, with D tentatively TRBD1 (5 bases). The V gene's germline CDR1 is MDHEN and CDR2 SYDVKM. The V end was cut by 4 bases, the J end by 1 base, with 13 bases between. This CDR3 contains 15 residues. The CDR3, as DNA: TGTGCCAGCAGTTCCCCCCCTGACAGTAACTATGGCTACACCTTC. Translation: CASSSPPDSNYGYTF.

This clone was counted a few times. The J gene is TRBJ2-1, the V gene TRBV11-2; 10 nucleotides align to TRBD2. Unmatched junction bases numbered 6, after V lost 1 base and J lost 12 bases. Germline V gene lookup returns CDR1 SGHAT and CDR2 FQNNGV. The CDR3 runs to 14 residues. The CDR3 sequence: CASSLGLAGAVQFF. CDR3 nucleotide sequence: TGTGCCAGCAGCTTAGGTCTAGCGGGGGCTGTGCAGTTCTTC.